The clone carrying this T cell receptor beta chain was seen more than once but under ten times. Per the germline V gene, CDR1 is DFQATT and CDR2 is SNEGSKA (reference sequence). The CDR3 spans 15 residues. Trimming left V 2 bases short and J 7 bases short, with 15 bases between. Combining iRepertoire HTBI primers with Arm-PCR of CDR3 regions, the authors built TCR beta libraries. TCRdb re-called the multiplex PCR reads through MiXCR, storing one row per CDR3 protein. The sample gives roughly 380,000 distinct CDR3 sequences, over 15% of which show up once; roughly 30% is in the top ten. Time point reported: newly diagnosed GD, antithyroid drugs for less than 3 months. Scientists built the TCR library using RNA that was extracted from PBMCs. This entry comes from a study of regulatory T cells in long-lasting Graves disease. The data also belong to a second study, concerning T cells in Graves' hyperthyroidism and ophthalmopathy.

Sample: peripheral blood mononuclear cells (PBMCs), taken at new diagnosis, from a patient treated with antithyroid drugs. The rearrangement joins TRBV20-1 to TRBJ1-6; D gene unclear. The clonotype originates from a man aged 40-55 years with Graves disease. The CDR3 DNA reads TGCAGTGCTAGACAGGATTCTCTCCTAAATTCACCCCTCCACTTT. This encodes CSARQDSLLNSPLHF.